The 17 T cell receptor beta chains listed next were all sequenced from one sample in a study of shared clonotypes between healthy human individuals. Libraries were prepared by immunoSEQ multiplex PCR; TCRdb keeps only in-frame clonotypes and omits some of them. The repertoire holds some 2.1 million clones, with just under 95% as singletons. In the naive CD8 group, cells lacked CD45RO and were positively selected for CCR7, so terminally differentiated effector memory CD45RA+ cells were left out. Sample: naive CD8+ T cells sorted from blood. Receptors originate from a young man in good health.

CDR3 nucleotides: TGCGCCAGCAGTCCGGGTCCACTTCTCGGGGAGCTGTTTTTT. Protein sequence: CASSPGPLLGELFF. This rearrangement joins TRBV10-2 to TRBJ2-2; D is unresolved. CDR1 and CDR2 (germline): WSHSY, SAAADI. The V and J ends lost 5 bases and 7 bases respectively, with 14 bases between them. This CDR3 region has 14 residues.

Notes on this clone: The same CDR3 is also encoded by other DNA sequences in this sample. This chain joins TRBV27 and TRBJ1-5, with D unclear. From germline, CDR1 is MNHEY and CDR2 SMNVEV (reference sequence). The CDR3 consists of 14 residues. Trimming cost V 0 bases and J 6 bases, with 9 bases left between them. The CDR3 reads CASSLSGVGQPQHF. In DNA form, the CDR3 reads TGTGCCAGCAGTTTATCTGGGGTTGGTCAGCCCCAGCATTTT.

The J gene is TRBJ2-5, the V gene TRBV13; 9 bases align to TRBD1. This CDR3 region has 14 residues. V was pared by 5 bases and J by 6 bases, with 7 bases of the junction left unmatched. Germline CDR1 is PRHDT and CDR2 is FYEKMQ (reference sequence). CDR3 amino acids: CASSPRQGVKTQYF. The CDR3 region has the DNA TGTGCCAGCAGCCCCCGACAGGGGGTGAAGACCCAGTACTTC.

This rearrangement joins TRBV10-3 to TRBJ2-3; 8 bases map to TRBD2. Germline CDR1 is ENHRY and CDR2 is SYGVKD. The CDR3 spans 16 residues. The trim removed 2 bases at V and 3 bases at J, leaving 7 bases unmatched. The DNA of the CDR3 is TGTGCCATCAGTGAGCGGGAGGGCTTGGGGACAGATACGCAGTATTTT. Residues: CAISEREGLGTDTQYF.

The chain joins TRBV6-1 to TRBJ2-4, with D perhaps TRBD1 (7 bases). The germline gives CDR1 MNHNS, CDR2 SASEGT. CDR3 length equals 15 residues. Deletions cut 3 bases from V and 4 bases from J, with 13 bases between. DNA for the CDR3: TGTGCCAGCAGTGATGGCAGGGGGGCGAAAAACATTCAGTACTTC. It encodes CASSDGRGAKNIQYF.

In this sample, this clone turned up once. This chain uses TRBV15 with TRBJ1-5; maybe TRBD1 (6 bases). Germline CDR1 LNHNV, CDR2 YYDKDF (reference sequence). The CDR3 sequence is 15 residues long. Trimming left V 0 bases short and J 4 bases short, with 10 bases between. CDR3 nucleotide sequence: TGTGCCACCAGCAGAGAAGGGGGACGGAATCAGCCCCAGCATTTT. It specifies CATSREGGRNQPQHF.

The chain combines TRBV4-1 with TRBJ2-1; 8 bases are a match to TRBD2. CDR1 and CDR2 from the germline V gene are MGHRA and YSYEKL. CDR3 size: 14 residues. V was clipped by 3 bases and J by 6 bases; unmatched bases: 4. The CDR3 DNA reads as TGCGCCAGCAGCCACCCGGGAGGGGGCAATGAGCAGTTCTTC. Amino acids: CASSHPGGGNEQFF.

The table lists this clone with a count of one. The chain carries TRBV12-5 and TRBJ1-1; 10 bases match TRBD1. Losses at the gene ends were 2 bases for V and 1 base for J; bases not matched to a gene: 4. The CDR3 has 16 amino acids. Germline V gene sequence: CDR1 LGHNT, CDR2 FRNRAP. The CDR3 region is CASGLRRDRGNTEAFF. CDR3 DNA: TGTGCTAGTGGTTTGAGACGGGACAGGGGGAACACTGAAGCTTTCTTT. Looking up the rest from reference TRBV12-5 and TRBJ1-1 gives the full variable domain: DARVTQTPRHKVTEMGQEVTMRCQPILGHNTVFWYRQTMMQGLELLAYFRNRAPLDDSGMPKDRFSAEMPDATLATLKIQPSEPRDSAVYFCASGLRRDRGNTEAFFGQGTRLTVV.

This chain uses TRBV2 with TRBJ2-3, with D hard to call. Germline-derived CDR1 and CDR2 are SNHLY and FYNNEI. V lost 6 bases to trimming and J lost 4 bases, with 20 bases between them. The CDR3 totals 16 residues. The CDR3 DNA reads TGTGCCAGCAGCGTACCGATCTTTAGTTCCGCAGATACGCAGTATTTT. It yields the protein CASSVPIFSSADTQYF.

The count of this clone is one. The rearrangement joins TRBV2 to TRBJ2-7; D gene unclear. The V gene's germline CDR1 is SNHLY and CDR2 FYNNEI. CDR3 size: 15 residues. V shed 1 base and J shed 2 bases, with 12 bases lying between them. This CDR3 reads CASSEEAPPAYEQYF. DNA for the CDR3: TGTGCCAGCAGTGAAGAGGCACCTCCGGCCTACGAGCAGTACTTC.

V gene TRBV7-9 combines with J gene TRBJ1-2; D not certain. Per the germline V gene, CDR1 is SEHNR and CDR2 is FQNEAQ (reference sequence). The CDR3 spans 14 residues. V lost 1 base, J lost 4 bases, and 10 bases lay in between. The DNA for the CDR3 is TGTGCCAGCAGCTTAGTAAGGCAGATCTATGGCTACACCTTC. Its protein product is CASSLVRQIYGYTF.

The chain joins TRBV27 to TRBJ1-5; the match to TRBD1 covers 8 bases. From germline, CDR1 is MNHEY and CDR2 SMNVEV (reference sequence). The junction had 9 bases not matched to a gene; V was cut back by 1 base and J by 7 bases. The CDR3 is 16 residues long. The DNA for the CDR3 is TGTGCCAGCAGTTTATTGGGCAGGGGGCTGTTACAGCCCCAGCATTTT. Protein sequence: CASSLLGRGLLQPQHF.

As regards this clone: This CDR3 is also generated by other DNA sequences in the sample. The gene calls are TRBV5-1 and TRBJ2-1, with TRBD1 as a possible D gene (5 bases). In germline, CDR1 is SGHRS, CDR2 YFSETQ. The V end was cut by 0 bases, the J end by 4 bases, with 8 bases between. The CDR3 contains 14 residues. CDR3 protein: CASSLGAGYNEQFF. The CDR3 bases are TGCGCCAGCAGCTTGGGGGCAGGGTACAATGAGCAGTTCTTC.

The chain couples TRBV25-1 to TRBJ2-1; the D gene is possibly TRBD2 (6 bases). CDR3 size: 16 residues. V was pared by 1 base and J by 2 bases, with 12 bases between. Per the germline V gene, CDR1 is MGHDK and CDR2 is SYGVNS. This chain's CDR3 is CASSEWGIAAYNEQFF. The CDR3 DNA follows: TGTGCCAGCAGTGAATGGGGGATAGCGGCCTACAATGAGCAGTTCTTC.

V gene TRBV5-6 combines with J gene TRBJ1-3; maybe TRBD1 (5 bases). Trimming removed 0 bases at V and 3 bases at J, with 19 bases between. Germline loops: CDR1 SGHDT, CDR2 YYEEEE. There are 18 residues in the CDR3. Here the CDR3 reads CASSLVYQGPSLGNTIYF. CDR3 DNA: TGTGCCAGCAGCTTGGTTTATCAGGGACCATCCCTTGGAAACACCATATATTTT. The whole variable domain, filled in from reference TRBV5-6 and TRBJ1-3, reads DAGVTQSPTHLIKTRGQQVTLRCSPKSGHDTVSWYQQALGQGPQFIFQYYEEEERQRGNFPDRFSGHQFPNYSSELNVNALLLGDSALYLCASSLVYQGPSLGNTIYFGEGSWLTVV.

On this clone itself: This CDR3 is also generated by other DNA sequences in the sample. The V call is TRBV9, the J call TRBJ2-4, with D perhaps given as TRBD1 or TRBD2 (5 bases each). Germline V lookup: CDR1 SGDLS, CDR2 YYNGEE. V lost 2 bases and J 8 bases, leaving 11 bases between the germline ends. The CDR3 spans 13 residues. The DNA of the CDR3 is TGTGCCAGCAGCGTTGGGGGAGAGGACATTCAGTACTTC. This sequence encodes CASSVGGEDIQYF.

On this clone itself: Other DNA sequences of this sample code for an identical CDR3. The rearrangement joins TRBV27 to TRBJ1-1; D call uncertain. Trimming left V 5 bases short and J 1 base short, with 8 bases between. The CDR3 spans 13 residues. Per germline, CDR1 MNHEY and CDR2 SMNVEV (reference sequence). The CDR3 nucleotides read TGTGCCAGCAGTCCTGAGGGGAACACTGAAGCTTTCTTT. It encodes CASSPEGNTEAFF.